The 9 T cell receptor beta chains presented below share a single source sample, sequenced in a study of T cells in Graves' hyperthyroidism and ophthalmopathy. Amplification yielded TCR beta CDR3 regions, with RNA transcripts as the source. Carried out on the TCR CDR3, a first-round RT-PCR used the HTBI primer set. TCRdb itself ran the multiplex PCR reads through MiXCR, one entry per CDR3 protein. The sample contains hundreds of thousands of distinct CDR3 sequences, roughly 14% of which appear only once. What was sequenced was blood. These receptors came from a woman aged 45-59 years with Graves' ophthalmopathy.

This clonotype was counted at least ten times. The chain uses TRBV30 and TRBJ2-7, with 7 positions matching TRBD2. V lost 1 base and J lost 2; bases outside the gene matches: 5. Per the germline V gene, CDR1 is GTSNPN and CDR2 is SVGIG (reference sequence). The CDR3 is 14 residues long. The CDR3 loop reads CAWSAGGSAYEQYF. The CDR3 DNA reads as TGTGCCTGGAGTGCGGGGGGATCCGCCTACGAGCAGTACTTC.

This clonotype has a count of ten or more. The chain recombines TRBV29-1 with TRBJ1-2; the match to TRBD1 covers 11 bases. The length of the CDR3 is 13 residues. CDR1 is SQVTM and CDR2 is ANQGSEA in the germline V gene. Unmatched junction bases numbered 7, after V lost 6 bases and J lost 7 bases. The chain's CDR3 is CSVPDRGRRGYTF. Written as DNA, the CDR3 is TGCAGCGTGCCGGACAGGGGGCGTCGTGGCTACACCTTC.

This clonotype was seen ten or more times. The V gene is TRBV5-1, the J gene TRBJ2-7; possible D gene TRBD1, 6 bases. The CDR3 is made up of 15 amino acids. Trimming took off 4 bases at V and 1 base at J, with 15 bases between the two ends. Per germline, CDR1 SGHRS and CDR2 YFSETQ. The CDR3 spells CASSKTGTLSYEQYF. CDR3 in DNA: TGCGCCAGCAGCAAAACCGGGACACTTTCCTACGAGCAGTACTTC.

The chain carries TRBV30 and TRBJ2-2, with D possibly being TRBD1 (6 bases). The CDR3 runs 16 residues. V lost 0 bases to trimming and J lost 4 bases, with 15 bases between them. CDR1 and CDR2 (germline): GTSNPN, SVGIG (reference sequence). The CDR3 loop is CAWSVFQTGTTGELFF. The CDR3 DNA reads TGTGCCTGGAGTGTTTTTCAAACAGGGACCACCGGGGAGCTGTTTTTT.

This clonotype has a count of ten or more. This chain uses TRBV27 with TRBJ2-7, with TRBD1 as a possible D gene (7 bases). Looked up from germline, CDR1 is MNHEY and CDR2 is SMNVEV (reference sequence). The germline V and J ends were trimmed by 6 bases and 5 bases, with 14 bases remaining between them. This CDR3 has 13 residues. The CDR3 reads CASRTGTAHEQYF. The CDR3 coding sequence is TGTGCCAGCAGGACAGGGACTGCTCACGAGCAGTACTTC.

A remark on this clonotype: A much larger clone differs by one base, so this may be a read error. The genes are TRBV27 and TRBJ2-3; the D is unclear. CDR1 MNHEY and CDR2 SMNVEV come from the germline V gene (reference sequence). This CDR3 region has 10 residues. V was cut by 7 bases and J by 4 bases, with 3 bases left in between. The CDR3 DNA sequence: TGTGCCAGCACCTCAGATACGCAGTATTTT. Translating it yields CASTSDTQYF.

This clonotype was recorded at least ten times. CDR3 DNA: TGTGCCAGCAGTTTAACTGCCACCTACGAGCAGTACTTC. It specifies CASSLTATYEQYF. This chain uses TRBV28 with TRBJ2-7; D ambiguous. The germline CDR1 and CDR2 sequences are MDHEN and SYDVKM. V lost 2 bases and J 2 bases, leaving 7 bases between the germline ends. The CDR3 covers 13 residues.

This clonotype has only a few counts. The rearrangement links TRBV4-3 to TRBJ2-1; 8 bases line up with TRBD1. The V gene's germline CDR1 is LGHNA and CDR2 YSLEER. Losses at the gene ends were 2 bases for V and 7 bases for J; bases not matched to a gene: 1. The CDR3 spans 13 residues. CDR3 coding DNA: TGCGCCAGCAGCCAACGGGACAGGAATGAGCAGTTCTTC. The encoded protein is CASSQRDRNEQFF.

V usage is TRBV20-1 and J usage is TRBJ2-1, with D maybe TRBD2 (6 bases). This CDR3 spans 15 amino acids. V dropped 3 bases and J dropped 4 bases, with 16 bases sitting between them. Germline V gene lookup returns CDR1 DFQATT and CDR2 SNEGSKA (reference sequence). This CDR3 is CSASSLAETYNEQFF. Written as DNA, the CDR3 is TGCAGTGCTAGCTCACTAGCAGAGACTTACAATGAGCAGTTCTTC.